The next 23 T cell receptor beta chains were all read from a single sample in a study of shared clonotypes between healthy human individuals. Using immunoSEQ multiplex PCR, the repertoire was profiled, and TCRdb retains in-frame clones only, with some absent. This repertoire shows fewer than 650,000 clones, around 77% found once; its top ten account for about 12%. Sequenced sample: PBMCs. These receptors were collected from a woman between 40 and 50 years old in good health. Some clones in this sample may be carry-over from other donors' samples.

The chain links TRBV7-2 to TRBJ2-1, with 10 bases aligning to TRBD1. The V segment lost 3 bases and the J segment 7 bases; nucleotides outside the gene matches: 6. This CDR3 has 15 amino acids. Germline V gives CDR1 SGHTA, CDR2 FQGNSA. This CDR3 is CASSFDRGLLNEQFF. Written as DNA, the CDR3 is TGTGCCAGCAGCTTTGACAGGGGGCTGTTGAATGAGCAGTTCTTC.

V and J are TRBV19 and TRBJ2-5; D gene ambiguous. Trimming cost V 3 bases and J 5 bases, with 7 bases left between them. Germline CDR1 reads LNHDA; CDR2 reads SQIVND (reference sequence). The CDR3 runs 12 residues. The CDR3 region is CASSITAETQYF. The CDR3 DNA reads as TGTGCCAGTAGTATCACGGCGGAGACCCAGTACTTC.

CDR3 amino acids: CTSPGLAGGPDSRASDTGELFF. The DNA for the CDR3 is TGCACCAGCCCGGGACTAGCGGGAGGTCCTGACAGTAGGGCTTCTGACACCGGGGAGCTGTTTTTT. The rearrangement uses TRBV1 and TRBJ2-2; the D call of TRBD2 is as the table states it, not checked on the DNA. TRBV1 is a documented pseudogene. The CDR3 totals 22 residues.

This rearrangement joins TRBV5-1 to TRBJ1-1; weak D call: TRBD1 (5 bases). Germline CDR1 and CDR2: SGHRS and YFSETQ. The CDR3 contains 15 residues. Trimming pared 0 bases from V and 2 bases from J, leaving 11 bases between. CDR3 protein: CASSLAWGPNTEAFF. The CDR3 DNA follows: TGCGCCAGCAGCTTGGCTTGGGGACCCAACACTGAAGCTTTCTTT.

This chain connects TRBV10-2 to TRBJ2-7, with D perhaps matching TRBD1 or TRBD2 (5 bases each). The CDR3 length is 13 residues. The germline V and J ends were trimmed by 4 bases and 1 base, with 8 bases remaining between them. Germline-derived CDR1 and CDR2 are WSHSY and SAAADI. This chain's CDR3 is CASSAGRSYEQYF. CDR3 in DNA: TGCGCCAGCAGTGCGGGACGGTCCTACGAGCAGTACTTC.

CDR3 loop: CASRPPGQPTNEKLFF. The CDR3 DNA sequence: TGTGCCAGCAGACCGCCGGGACAACCAACTAATGAAAAACTGTTTTTT. V is TRBV6-6 and J is TRBJ1-4; weak D call: TRBD1 (6 bases). Germline CDR1 is MNHNY and CDR2 is SVGAGI (reference sequence). The germline V and J ends were trimmed by 6 bases and 0 bases, with 14 bases remaining between them. CDR3 size: 16 residues.

This clone showed up just once. V and J are TRBV18 and TRBJ2-3, with 9 positions matching TRBD2. Per the germline V gene, CDR1 is KGHSH and CDR2 is LQKENI. This CDR3 has 16 residues. V lost 1 base and J lost 2; bases outside the gene matches: 4. The DNA of the CDR3 is TGTGCCAGCTCACCACGGGCGGGAGGGGTCACAGATACGCAGTATTTT. It is translated as CASSPRAGGVTDTQYF.

In regard to this clone: This likely reflects a read error, since a far larger clone is one base away. The rearrangement joins TRBV4-2 to TRBJ1-1, with 8 bases lining up with TRBD1. Germline CDR1 and CDR2: LGHNA and YNFKEQ. V gave up 0 bases and J gave up 3 bases; unmatched junction bases: 3. This CDR3 region has 15 residues. CDR3: CASSQEVTGDTEAFF. CDR3 in DNA: TGTGCCAGCAGCCAAGAGGTGACAGGGGACACTGAAGCTTTCTTT.

As concerns this clone: A single base is all that separates this from a far larger clone, so a read error is likely. Other DNA variants within this sample encode the same CDR3. The chain has TRBV7-9 and TRBJ2-1; 8 nucleotides align to TRBD1. The CDR3 is made up of 16 amino acids. Germline V CDR1 and CDR2: SEHNR, FQNEAQ (reference sequence). The CDR3 spells CASSLATTGEVDEQFF. CDR3 DNA sequence: TGTGCCAGTAGCTTAGCGACGACAGGGGAGGTCGATGAGCAGTTCTTC.

This rearrangement joins TRBV7-9 to TRBJ1-6; 7 bases map to TRBD1. The CDR3 covers 14 residues. The germline CDR1 and CDR2 sequences are SEHNR and FQNEAQ (reference sequence). J lost 7 bases, V lost 2 bases, and 2 bases had no gene match. CDR3 amino acids: CASSLRDSNSPLHF. The CDR3 nucleotides read TGTGCCAGCAGCTTACGGGACAGCAATTCACCCCTCCACTTT.

With regard to this clone: In the same sample, other DNA sequences code for this CDR3. The chain recombines TRBV5-1 with TRBJ2-1; TRBD1 aligns across 7 bases. V lost 0 bases and J lost 2; bases outside the gene matches: 2. Germline assignment: CDR1 SGHRS and CDR2 YFSETQ. The CDR3 totals 15 residues. CDR3 sequence: CASSLGQGAYNEQFF. In DNA, the CDR3 is TGCGCCAGCAGCTTGGGCCAGGGGGCCTACAATGAGCAGTTCTTC.

On this clone: This may be a read error, as it is one base from a much larger clone. This CDR3 is also generated by other DNA sequences in the sample. V usage is TRBV7-3 and J usage is TRBJ1-1; D is ambiguous. In germline, CDR1 is SGHTA, CDR2 FQGTGA. The CDR3 consists of 13 residues. V was trimmed by 2 bases and J by 0 bases, leaving 4 bases between them. The CDR3 nucleotides are TGTGCCAGCAGCTTACAGGTGAACACTGAAGCTTTCTTT. Its protein is CASSLQVNTEAFF.

The table lists this clone with a count of one. One end of the junction varies from germline; a read error may be responsible. This same CDR3 is encoded by further DNA sequences in the sample. The V gene is TRBV6-1, the J gene TRBJ2-1; no reliable D call. The CDR3 extends over 15 amino acids. Looked up from germline, CDR1 is MNHNS and CDR2 is SASEGT. In DNA, the CDR3 is TGTGCCAGCAGCGAAGTGGACGACTCCTACAATGAGCAGTTCTTC. It encodes CASSEVDDSYNEQFF.

The rearrangement uses TRBV2 and TRBJ1-3, with D unclear. Germline CDR1 reads SNHLY; CDR2 reads FYNNEI. The CDR3 is 17 residues long. V lost 3 bases and J 0 bases, leaving 15 bases between the germline ends. The CDR3 loop is CASSDDAGPTSGNTIYF. CDR3 nucleotide sequence: TGTGCCAGCAGTGACGACGCAGGACCGACCTCTGGAAACACCATATATTTT. Based on the CDR3 plus reference TRBV2 and TRBJ1-3, the full variable domain is EPEVTQTPSHQVTQMGQEVILRCVPISNHLYFYWYRQILGQKVEFLVSFYNNEISEKSEIFDDQFSVERPDGSNFTLKIRSTKLEDSAMYFCASSDDAGPTSGNTIYFGEGSWLTVV.

Regarding this clone: Germline and junction disagree at one end, which may indicate a read error. The chain couples TRBV6-6 to TRBJ2-7; TRBD2 is a possible D gene (5 bases). The CDR3 covers 12 residues. Germline V gives CDR1 MNHNY, CDR2 SVGAGI (reference sequence). CDR3: CASSFEYRGQHF. DNA of the CDR3: TGCGCCAGCAGTTTCGAGTATAGAGGGCAGCACTTC.

This chain uses TRBV29-1 with TRBJ2-2, with 8 nucleotides matching TRBD2. J gave up 1 base and V 1 base, and 2 bases lay outside the gene matches. The CDR3 length is 15 residues. Per the germline V gene, CDR1 is SQVTM and CDR2 is ANQGSEA. The CDR3 loop is CSVEGSGRNTGELFF. In nucleotides, the CDR3 is TGCAGCGTTGAAGGGAGCGGGAGGAACACCGGGGAGCTGTTTTTT.

This clone was recorded once. The chain couples TRBV4-3 to TRBJ2-1; 9 nucleotides match TRBD1. V lost 4 bases to trimming and J lost 6 bases; unmatched junction nucleotides: 13. From germline, CDR1 is LGHNA and CDR2 YSLEER. This CDR3 comprises 17 residues. The CDR3 sequence: CASSPQTGGPLSNEQFF. The CDR3 nucleotides read TGCGCCAGCAGCCCACAAACAGGGGGCCCTCTCAGCAATGAGCAGTTCTTC.

The V and J genes are TRBV7-9 and TRBJ2-5; TRBD1 is a possible D gene (6 bases). The CDR3 runs 15 residues. Trimming took off 4 bases at V and 5 bases at J, with 17 bases between the two ends. CDR1 is SEHNR and CDR2 is FQNEAQ in the germline V gene (reference sequence). In nucleotides, the CDR3 is TGTGCCAGCAGCTATACAGGGAACGTGAGGGAGACCCAGTACTTC. Protein product: CASSYTGNVRETQYF.

In DNA, the CDR3 is TGTGCCAGCAGTTTATACGGCTTATCAGGGGAGGAATACTATGGCTACACCTTC. Protein product: CASSLYGLSGEEYYGYTF. This chain uses TRBV27 with TRBJ1-2; D is possibly TRBD1 (6 bases). CDR1 and CDR2 (germline): MNHEY, SMNVEV (reference sequence). Deletions cut 1 base from V and 3 bases from J, with 21 bases between. The CDR3 spans 18 residues.

The gene calls are TRBV28 and TRBJ1-5, with 9 positions matching TRBD1. The V and J ends lost 3 bases and 3 bases, in that order; junction bases with no gene match: 6. The CDR3 contains 16 residues. The germline V gene has CDR1 MDHEN and CDR2 SYDVKM. CDR3 nucleotide sequence: TGTGCCAGCAGTTTTTCGGGACAGGGTCTCAATCAGCCCCAGCATTTT. Protein: CASSFSGQGLNQPQHF.

The chain combines TRBV7-9 with TRBJ2-7, with D possibly being TRBD2 (6 bases). Germline V lookup: CDR1 SEHNR, CDR2 FQNEAQ (reference sequence). The CDR3 is 15 residues long. The V gene lost 5 bases and the J gene lost 2 bases, with 16 bases spanning the gap. The CDR3 sequence: CASSARVAAAYEQYF. CDR3 nucleotide sequence: TGTGCCAGCAGCGCCCGGGTAGCGGCTGCCTACGAGCAGTACTTC.

The CDR3 region is CASWGQSSYEQYF. DNA for the CDR3: TGTGCCAGCTGGGGACAAAGCTCCTACGAGCAGTACTTC. The rearrangement joins TRBV27 to TRBJ2-7, with D perhaps TRBD1 (6 bases). The germline V gene has CDR1 MNHEY and CDR2 SMNVEV (reference sequence). Trimming cost V 8 bases and J 0 bases, with 11 bases left between them. CDR3 size: 13 residues.

The V call is TRBV30, the J call TRBJ2-5; D may match TRBD1 or TRBD2 (6 bases each). The CDR3 totals 14 residues. Germline CDR1 and CDR2: GTSNPN and SVGIG (reference sequence). The V gene lost 0 bases and the J gene lost 3 bases, with 11 bases spanning the gap. CDR3 sequence (DNA): TGTGCCTGGAGTGTAGGGGGGTCAGAAGAGACCCAGTACTTC. Its protein product is CAWSVGGSEETQYF. The full variable domain, completed using reference TRBV30 and TRBJ2-5, is SQTIHQWPATLVQPVGSPLSLECTVEGTSNPNLYWYRQAAGRGLQLLFYSVGIGQISSEVPQNLSASRPQDRQFILSSKKLLLSDSGFYLCAWSVGGSEETQYFGPGTRLLVL.